These 30 T cell receptor beta chains originate from one sample sequenced in a study of T cell responses to AZD1222 COVID-19 vaccine. Assay used: immunoSEQ multiplex PCR; TCRdb lists only in-frame clones, some missing. The sample contains more than 95,000 clones, roughly 87% of which appear only once. The sample was peripheral blood, taken on day 0 of MenACWY control vaccination. The receptors here all came from an adult in good health.

V gene TRBV7-6 combines with J gene TRBJ1-6; 9 bases map to TRBD1. The V gene's germline CDR1 is SGHVS and CDR2 FNYEAQ. V shed 3 bases and J 5 bases; nucleotides not matched to a gene: 2. This CDR3 has 15 amino acids. CDR3 region: CASSLRDRDNSPLHF. CDR3 DNA sequence: TGTGCCAGCAGCTTGCGGGACAGGGATAATTCACCCCTCCACTTT.

This clone occurred a few times. The chain is built from TRBV2 and TRBJ1-1; 7 nucleotides match TRBD1. With 6 bases clipped from V and 4 bases from J, the junction kept 2 bases outside the gene matches. The CDR3 contains 12 residues. CDR1 is SNHLY, CDR2 FYNNEI, per germline. The CDR3 DNA reads TGTGCCAGCAGGGGGGACAGCACTGAAGCTTTCTTT. This codes for CASRGDSTEAFF.

V usage is TRBV4-3 and J usage is TRBJ2-1; 11 bases map to TRBD2. Germline loops: CDR1 LGHNA, CDR2 YSLEER. This CDR3 spans 17 amino acids. Germline trimming cut 2 bases from V and 3 bases from J; bases unmatched to any gene: 6. DNA of the CDR3: TGCGCCAGCAGCCAATCATCGACTAGCGGGGACTACAATGAGCAGTTCTTC. The encoded protein is CASSQSSTSGDYNEQFF.

DNA for the CDR3: TGTGCCAGAAGCGCACGACAGGGGGCGGACACCATATATTTT. Translation gives CARSARQGADTIYF. The chain links TRBV5-3 to TRBJ1-3, with 10 positions matching TRBD1. TRBV5-3 is filed as an ORF, its function uncertain. V dropped 4 bases and J dropped 8; count of bases not matched to a gene: 6. The CDR3 length is 14 residues.

V and J are TRBV5-1 and TRBJ1-2; D not resolved. Trimming removed 4 bases at V and 2 bases at J, with 15 bases between. Germline assignment: CDR1 SGHRS and CDR2 YFSETQ. The length of the CDR3 is 15 residues. CDR3 amino acids: CASSLSVAQNYGYTF. The CDR3 nucleotides read TGCGCCAGCAGCCTAAGCGTGGCTCAGAACTATGGCTACACCTTC.

V is TRBV15 and J is TRBJ1-5; D remains ambiguous. The CDR3 is made up of 15 amino acids. Looked up from germline, CDR1 is LNHNV and CDR2 is YYDKDF (reference sequence). The V end lost 0 bases, the J end lost 4 bases, and 10 bases lay between the germline ends. The CDR3 region is CATSRDRSVNQPQHF. In DNA form, the CDR3 reads TGTGCCACCAGCAGAGATCGGTCAGTAAATCAGCCCCAGCATTTT.

V is TRBV9 and J is TRBJ2-4; D possibly corresponds to TRBD2 (6 bases). V gave up 3 bases and J gave up 0 bases, with 7 bases separating them. The germline V gene encodes CDR1 SGDLS and CDR2 YYNGEE. CDR3 size: 14 residues. CDR3 DNA: TGTGCCAGCAGCGCGGGACTAGCCAAAAACATTCAGTACTTC. This gives the protein CASSAGLAKNIQYF.

The chain links TRBV7-2 to TRBJ2-7; D unclear. The CDR3 covers 13 residues. The germline V gene encodes CDR1 SGHTA and CDR2 FQGNSA. V lost 2 bases, J lost 1 base, and 6 bases lay in between. CDR3 sequence reads: CASSLSASYEQYV. CDR3 DNA sequence: TGTGCCAGCAGCTTATCCGCGTCCTACGAGCAGTACGTC.

This clone has just a few counts. The rearrangement uses TRBV10-2 and TRBJ2-7; D gene ambiguous. There are 13 residues in the CDR3. Germline values: CDR1 WSHSY, CDR2 SAAADI. V shed 6 bases and J shed 5 bases, with 14 bases lying between them. CDR3 in amino acids: CASRKIGGHEQYF. CDR3 nucleotide sequence: TGCGCCAGCAGGAAAATCGGTGGCCACGAGCAGTACTTC.

The chain has TRBV3-1 (or the pseudogene TRBV3-2) and TRBJ1-2, with no clear D. CDR1 and CDR2 from the germline V gene are LGHDT and YNNKEL (reference sequence). Trimming took 5 bases from V and 3 from J, leaving 13 bases between them. The CDR3 is 14 residues long. CDR3 DNA sequence: TGTGCCAGCAGCTCTCGGGGTGGGGACTATGGCTACACCTTC. The encoded protein is CASSSRGGDYGYTF.

The CDR3 sequence: CASSLVPPGLHEQYF. The CDR3 DNA reads as TGTGCCAGCAGCTTGGTACCCCCCGGGCTACACGAGCAGTACTTC. This chain joins TRBV5-4 and TRBJ2-7; D is ambiguous. Germline V gene lookup returns CDR1 SGHNT and CDR2 YYREEE (reference sequence). Trimming left V 0 bases short and J 5 bases short, with 15 bases between. The CDR3 consists of 15 residues.

For this clone: At one end the junction does not follow the germline gene, possibly because of a read error. The chain links TRBV19 to TRBJ2-1, with 8 positions matching TRBD2. The V gene's germline CDR1 is LNHDA and CDR2 SQIVND (reference sequence). CDR3 length: 17 residues. The CDR3 region is CASSIRGSGTSDNEQFF. Written as DNA, the CDR3 is TGTGCCAGTAGTATACGGGGTAGCGGGACCTCCGACAATGAGCAGTTCTTC.

This clone appeared a single time. The chain carries TRBV19 and TRBJ1-2; TRBD1 aligns across 10 bases. CDR3 length: 15 residues. Germline lookup yields CDR1 LNHDA and CDR2 SQIVND (reference sequence). The J segment lost 8 bases and the V segment lost 1 base, leaving 7 bases of the junction unmatched. The CDR3 DNA sequence: TGTGCCAGTAGTATAGTGCCGGGACAGGGGAACGGCTACACCTTC. Protein: CASSIVPGQGNGYTF. The whole variable domain, filled in from reference TRBV19 and TRBJ1-2, reads DGGITQSPKYLFRKEGQNVTLSCEQNLNHDAMYWYRQDPGQGLRLIYYSQIVNDFQKGDIAEGYSVSREKKESFPLTVTSAQKNPTAFYLCASSIVPGQGNGYTFGSGTRLTVV.

The chain uses TRBV29-1 and TRBJ2-1, with D possibly matching TRBD1 (6 bases). Looked up from germline, CDR1 is SQVTM and CDR2 is ANQGSEA. V shed 7 bases and J shed 0 bases, with 19 bases lying between them. This CDR3 comprises 16 residues. DNA of the CDR3: TGCAGCGGAACCCGACAGGCCGCCAGCTCCTACAATGAGCAGTTCTTC. Protein product: CSGTRQAASSYNEQFF.

The chain recombines TRBV29-1 with TRBJ1-4, with no clear D. Per the germline V gene, CDR1 is SQVTM and CDR2 is ANQGSEA. This CDR3 comprises 14 residues. Trimming took 4 bases from V and 7 from J, leaving 16 bases between them. CDR3 loop: CSVGCDKGREKLFF. DNA of the CDR3: TGCAGCGTTGGGTGCGACAAGGGTCGTGAAAAACTGTTTTTT.

The rearrangement uses TRBV6-1 and TRBJ2-7, with D possibly called TRBD1 or TRBD2 (5 bases each). V lost 0 bases to trimming and J lost 2 bases, with 14 bases between them. CDR3 length equals 16 residues. Germline-derived CDR1 and CDR2 are MNHNS and SASEGT. CDR3: CASSEAIWDGTYEQYV. The CDR3 bases are TGTGCCAGCAGTGAAGCTATTTGGGACGGAACCTACGAGCAGTACGTC.

The rearrangement joins TRBV25-1 to TRBJ1-2, with TRBD1 identical over 9 bases. The CDR3 is made up of 15 amino acids. Germline assignment: CDR1 MGHDK and CDR2 SYGVNS. Trimming took 6 bases from V and 8 from J; bases not matched to a gene: 13. CDR3 DNA: TGTGCCAGCAGAATACCGGGACAGGGTTCTGACGGCTACACCTTC. Translated, it gives CASRIPGQGSDGYTF.

Written as DNA, the CDR3 is TGTGCCAGCAGCCAAGAAGGACAGATAAAGACCCAGTACTTC. It codes for CASSQEGQIKTQYF. The rearrangement uses TRBV3-1 (or the pseudogene TRBV3-2) and TRBJ2-5; tentatively, D is TRBD1 (6 bases). Trimming shortened V by 0 bases and J by 6 bases, and 11 bases separated the two germline ends. Germline V gives CDR1 LGHDT, CDR2 YNNKEL (reference sequence). The CDR3 is 14 residues long.

The chain recombines TRBV7-9 with TRBJ2-1; the D gene is possibly TRBD1 (6 bases). This CDR3 is 11 amino acids long. V was trimmed by 3 bases and J by 12 bases, leaving 9 bases between them. Germline V gene sequence: CDR1 SEHNR, CDR2 FQNEAQ (reference sequence). The DNA for the CDR3 is TGTGCCAGCAGCTTTGACAGGCTGCAGTTCTTC. Its protein is CASSFDRLQFF.

The V gene is TRBV6-6, the J gene TRBJ2-3, with TRBD2 matching 8 bases. After removal of 4 bases from V and 1 base from J, the junction contained 7 bases not matched to a gene. CDR3 length: 16 residues. Germline CDR1 is MNHNY and CDR2 is SVGAGI (reference sequence). This CDR3 reads CASSSYGLAGTDTQYF. The DNA of the CDR3 is TGTGCCAGCAGTTCCTATGGACTAGCAGGCACAGATACGCAGTATTTT.

J is TRBJ2-7 and V is TRBV9, with 9 bases matching TRBD1. V was clipped by 2 bases and J by 4 bases; unmatched bases: 4. This CDR3 comprises 14 residues. Germline V lookup: CDR1 SGDLS, CDR2 YYNGEE. CDR3 loop: CASSVTTGGYEQYF. The CDR3 nucleotides are TGTGCCAGCAGCGTCACGACAGGGGGGTACGAGCAGTACTTC.

V and J are TRBV4-1 and TRBJ2-7, with no clear D. This CDR3 has 13 amino acids. Germline values: CDR1 MGHRA, CDR2 YSYEKL. The V and J ends lost 3 bases and 3 bases respectively, with 9 bases between them. The CDR3 DNA reads as TGCGCCAGCAGCCAGTGGGTCCACTACGAGCAGTACTTC. This encodes CASSQWVHYEQYF.

This chain uses TRBV9 with TRBJ2-4; D tentatively fits TRBD1 or TRBD2 (6 bases each). The germline V gene encodes CDR1 SGDLS and CDR2 YYNGEE. V was pared by 0 bases and J by 0 bases, with 16 bases between. The CDR3 spans 18 residues. In DNA, the CDR3 is TGTGCCAGCAGCGTAGGGGGGGCTGCTGTTCTAGCCAAAAACATTCAGTACTTC. Translated, it gives CASSVGGAAVLAKNIQYF.

The chain combines TRBV12-3 or TRBV12-4 with TRBJ1-2, with a possible D match to TRBD1 (6 bases). V gave up 10 bases and J gave up 3 bases, with 12 bases separating them. The CDR3 consists of 12 residues. DNA of the CDR3: TGTGCCACTTCGGACAGATACTATGGCTACACCTTC. Encoded protein: CATSDRYYGYTF.

V and J are TRBV27 and TRBJ2-2; no firm D call. The ends were cut back, 7 bases at V and 0 bases at J, with 6 bases in the middle. Germline CDR1 is MNHEY and CDR2 is SMNVEV (reference sequence). This CDR3 contains 13 residues. CDR3 sequence reads: CASIVANTGELFF. The CDR3 nucleotides are TGTGCCAGCATAGTAGCGAACACCGGGGAGCTGTTTTTT.

The rearrangement links TRBV5-4 to TRBJ2-2; D is ambiguous. The CDR3 extends over 13 amino acids. Trimming left V 5 bases short and J 0 bases short, with 5 bases between. Germline-derived CDR1 and CDR2 are SGHNT and YYREEE (reference sequence). CDR3 DNA sequence: TGTGCCAGCAGTCCCTCGAACACCGGGGAGCTGTTTTTT. This encodes CASSPSNTGELFF.

CDR3 bases: TGTGCCAGTAGTATGGATGGGGACAGGGGGCAAGGCTACACCTTC. Translation gives CASSMDGDRGQGYTF. The chain links TRBV19 to TRBJ1-2, with TRBD1 matching over 12 bases. V shed 3 bases, J shed 8 bases, and the junction held 7 bases outside the gene matches. There are 15 residues in the CDR3. The V gene's germline CDR1 is LNHDA and CDR2 SQIVND (reference sequence).

This sequence joins TRBV5-4 and TRBJ2-5; tentatively, D is TRBD1 (6 bases). The V and J ends lost 0 bases and 3 bases respectively, with 12 bases between them. The CDR3 runs to 15 residues. Germline loops: CDR1 SGHNT, CDR2 YYREEE (reference sequence). For the CDR3, the DNA is TGTGCCAGCAGCTTGGGGTGGGCAGGGGAAGAGACCCAGTACTTC. The encoded protein is CASSLGWAGEETQYF.

The V gene is TRBV5-1, the J gene TRBJ2-1; weak D call: TRBD2 (5 bases). Trimming removed 0 bases from V and 7 bases from J, with 17 bases in between. The CDR3 runs to 16 residues. Germline V lookup: CDR1 SGHRS, CDR2 YFSETQ. The CDR3 nucleotides are TGCGCCAGCAGCTTGGCTTCCGGGAAAGGTGGGAATGAGCAGTTCTTC. Its translation: CASSLASGKGGNEQFF.

V and J are TRBV7-8 and TRBJ1-2; D gene unclear. CDR3 length: 14 residues. The V end was cut by 1 base, the J end by 8 bases, with 14 bases between. Germline V gives CDR1 SGHVS, CDR2 FQNEAQ. This chain's CDR3 is CASSLVPQEEGYTF. In DNA, the CDR3 is TGTGCCAGCAGCTTAGTCCCCCAAGAGGAGGGCTACACCTTC.